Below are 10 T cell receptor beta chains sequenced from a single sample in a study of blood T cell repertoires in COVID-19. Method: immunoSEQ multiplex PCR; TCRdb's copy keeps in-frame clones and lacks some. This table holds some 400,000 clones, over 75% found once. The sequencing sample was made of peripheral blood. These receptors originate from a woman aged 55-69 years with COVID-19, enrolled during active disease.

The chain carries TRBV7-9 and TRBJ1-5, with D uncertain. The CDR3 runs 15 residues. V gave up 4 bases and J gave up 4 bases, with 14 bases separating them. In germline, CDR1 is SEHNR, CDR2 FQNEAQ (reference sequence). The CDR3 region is CASSYANSGNQPQHF. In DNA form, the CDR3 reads TGTGCCAGCAGCTACGCAAATTCGGGGAATCAGCCCCAGCATTTT.

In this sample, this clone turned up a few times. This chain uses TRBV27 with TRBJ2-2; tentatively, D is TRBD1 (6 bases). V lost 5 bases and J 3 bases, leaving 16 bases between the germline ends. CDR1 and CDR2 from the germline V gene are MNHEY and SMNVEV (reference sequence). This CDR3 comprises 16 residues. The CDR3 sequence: CASSRVRGQYTGELFF. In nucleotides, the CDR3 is TGTGCCAGCAGTCGCGTTAGGGGACAATACACCGGGGAGCTGTTTTTT.

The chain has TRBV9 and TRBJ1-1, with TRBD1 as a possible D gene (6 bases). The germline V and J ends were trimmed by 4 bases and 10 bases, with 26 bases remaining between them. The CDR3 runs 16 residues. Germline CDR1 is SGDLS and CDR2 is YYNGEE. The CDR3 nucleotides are TGTGCCAGCAGCCCTAATCACCGGGGGGCCCGGGGGGTAGCTTTCTTT. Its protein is CASSPNHRGARGVAFF.

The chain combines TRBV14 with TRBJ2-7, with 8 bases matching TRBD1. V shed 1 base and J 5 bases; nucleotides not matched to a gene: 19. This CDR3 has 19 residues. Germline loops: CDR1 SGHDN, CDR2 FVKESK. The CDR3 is CASSQVWQGAALGRNEQYF. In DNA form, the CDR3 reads TGTGCCAGCAGCCAAGTATGGCAGGGGGCGGCCCTGGGTCGCAACGAGCAGTACTTC.

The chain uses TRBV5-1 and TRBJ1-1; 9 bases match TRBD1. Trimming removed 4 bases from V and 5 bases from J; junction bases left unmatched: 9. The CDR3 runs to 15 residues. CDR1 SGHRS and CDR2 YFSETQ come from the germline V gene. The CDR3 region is CASSQIQGARTEAFF. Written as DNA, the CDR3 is TGCGCCAGCAGCCAGATACAGGGGGCAAGGACTGAAGCTTTCTTT.

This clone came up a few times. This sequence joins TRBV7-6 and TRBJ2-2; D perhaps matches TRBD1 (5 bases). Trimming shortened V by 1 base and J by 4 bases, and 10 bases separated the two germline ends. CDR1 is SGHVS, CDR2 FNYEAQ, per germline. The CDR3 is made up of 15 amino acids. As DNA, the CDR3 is TGTGCCAGCAGCTTAGGTGGGGCGATCACCGGGGAGCTGTTTTTT. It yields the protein CASSLGGAITGELFF.

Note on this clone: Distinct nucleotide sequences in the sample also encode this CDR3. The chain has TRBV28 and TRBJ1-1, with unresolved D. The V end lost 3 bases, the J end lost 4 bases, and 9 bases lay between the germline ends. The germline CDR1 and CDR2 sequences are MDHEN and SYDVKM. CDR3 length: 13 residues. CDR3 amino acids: CASSLGRVTEAFF. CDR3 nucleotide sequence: TGTGCCAGCAGTTTGGGGAGGGTCACTGAAGCTTTCTTT.

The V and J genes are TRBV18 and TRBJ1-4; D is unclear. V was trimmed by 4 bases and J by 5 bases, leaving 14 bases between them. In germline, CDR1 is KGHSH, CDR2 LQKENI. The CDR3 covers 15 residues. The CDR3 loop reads CASSRYRDSNEKLFF. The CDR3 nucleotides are TGTGCCAGCTCACGTTACAGAGATTCGAATGAAAAACTGTTTTTT.

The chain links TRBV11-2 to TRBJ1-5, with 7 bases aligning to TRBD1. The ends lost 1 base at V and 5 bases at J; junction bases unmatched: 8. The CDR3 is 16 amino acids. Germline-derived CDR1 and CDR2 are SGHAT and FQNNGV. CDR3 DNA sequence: TGTGCCAGCAGCTTAGGCGCGGGACAGCTCTATCAGCCCCAGCATTTT. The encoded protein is CASSLGAGQLYQPQHF.

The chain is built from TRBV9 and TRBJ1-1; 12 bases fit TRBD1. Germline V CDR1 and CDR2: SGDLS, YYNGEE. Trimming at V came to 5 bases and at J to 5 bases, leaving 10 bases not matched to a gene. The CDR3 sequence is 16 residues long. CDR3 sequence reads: CASRTGTGGLGTEAFF. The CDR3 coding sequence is TGTGCCAGCAGAACCGGGACAGGGGGCTTGGGGACTGAAGCTTTCTTT.